This T cell receptor beta chain originates from a study of T cells in Graves' hyperthyroidism and ophthalmopathy. Background on the study: Before treatment of any kind, peripheral blood was taken at initial diagnosis.

Whole-study findings and limits: The authors' 13 V-J model separated ophthalmopathy from stable hyperthyroidism.

Amplified TCR beta CDR3 regions came from RNA transcripts. RT-PCR in the first round (using the HTBI primer set) targeted the TCR CDR3. TCRdb re-analysed the multiplex PCR reads in MiXCR, keeping a single row per CDR3 protein. The sample holds around 350,000 distinct CDR3 sequences, about 18% seen once. Trimming took off 1 base at V and 7 bases at J, with 14 bases between the two ends. CDR1 is MNHNS and CDR2 is SASEGT in the germline V gene. This CDR3 region has 15 residues. This clonotype was recorded many times. Its matching antigen is unknown. Stable disease denoted Graves' hyperthyroidism without ophthalmopathy progression within 18 months. The authors took PBMCs from 10 ml fresh peripheral blood.

V and J are TRBV6-1 and TRBJ1-5, with D possibly matching TRBD1 (6 bases). The specimen sequenced was blood. The TCR originated in a woman aged 18 to 35 with Graves' hyperthyroidism. CDR3 protein: CASSEGYWGQQPQHF. DNA for the CDR3: TGTGCCAGCAGTGAAGGGTACTGGGGGCAACAGCCCCAGCATTTT.